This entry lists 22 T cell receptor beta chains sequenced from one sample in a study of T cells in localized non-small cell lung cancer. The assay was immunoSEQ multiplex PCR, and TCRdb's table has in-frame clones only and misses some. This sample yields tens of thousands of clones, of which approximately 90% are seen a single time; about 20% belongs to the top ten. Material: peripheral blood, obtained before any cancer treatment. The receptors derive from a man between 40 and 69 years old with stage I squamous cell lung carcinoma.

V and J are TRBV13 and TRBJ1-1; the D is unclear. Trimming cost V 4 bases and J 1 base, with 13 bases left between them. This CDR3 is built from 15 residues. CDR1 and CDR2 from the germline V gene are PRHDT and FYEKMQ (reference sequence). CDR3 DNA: TGTGCCAGCAGCTCCAAAGGTGCGCCGAACACTGAAGCTTTCTTT. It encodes CASSSKGAPNTEAFF.

CDR3 nucleotides: TGTGCCAGCAGCCGTCCTAGCCAGGGCGCCTATAATTCACCCCTCCACTTT. Translating gives CASSRPSQGAYNSPLHF. This chain joins TRBV27 and TRBJ1-6; maybe TRBD1 (5 bases). The V and J ends lost 6 bases and 2 bases respectively, with 17 bases between them. This CDR3 comprises 17 residues. The germline CDR1 and CDR2 sequences are MNHEY and SMNVEV (reference sequence).

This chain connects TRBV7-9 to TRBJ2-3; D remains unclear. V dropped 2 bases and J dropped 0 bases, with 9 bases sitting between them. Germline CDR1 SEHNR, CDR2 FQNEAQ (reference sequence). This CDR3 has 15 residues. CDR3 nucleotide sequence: TGTGCCAGCAGCTTACTTTCTGGAAGCACAGATACGCAGTATTTT. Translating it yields CASSLLSGSTDTQYF.

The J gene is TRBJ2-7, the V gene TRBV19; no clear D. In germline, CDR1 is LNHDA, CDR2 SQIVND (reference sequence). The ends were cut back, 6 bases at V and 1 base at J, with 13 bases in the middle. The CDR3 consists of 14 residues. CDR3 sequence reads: CASSKAYRSYEQYF. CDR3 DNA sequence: TGTGCCAGTAGCAAAGCTTACCGGTCCTACGAGCAGTACTTC.

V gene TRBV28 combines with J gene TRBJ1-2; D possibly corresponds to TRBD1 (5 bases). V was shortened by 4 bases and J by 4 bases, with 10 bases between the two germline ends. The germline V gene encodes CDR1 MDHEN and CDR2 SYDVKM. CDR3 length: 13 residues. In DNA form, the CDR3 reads TGTGCCAGCAGTTCTTCAGGGACCTATGGCTACACCTTC. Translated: CASSSSGTYGYTF.

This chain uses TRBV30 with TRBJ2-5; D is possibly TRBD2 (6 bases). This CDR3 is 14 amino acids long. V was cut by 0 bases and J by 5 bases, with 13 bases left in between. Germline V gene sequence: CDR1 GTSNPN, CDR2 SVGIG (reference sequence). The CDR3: CAWSVRAGLETQYF. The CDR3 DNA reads TGTGCCTGGAGTGTACGGGCGGGGTTGGAGACCCAGTACTTC.

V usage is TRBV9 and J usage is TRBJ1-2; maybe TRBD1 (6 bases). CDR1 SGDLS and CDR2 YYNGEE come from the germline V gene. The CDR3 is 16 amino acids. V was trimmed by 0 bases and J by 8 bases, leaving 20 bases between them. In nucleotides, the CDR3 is TGTGCCAGCAGCGTAGACCGCCTTACAGGGTCCGGAGGCTACACCTTC. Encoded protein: CASSVDRLTGSGGYTF.

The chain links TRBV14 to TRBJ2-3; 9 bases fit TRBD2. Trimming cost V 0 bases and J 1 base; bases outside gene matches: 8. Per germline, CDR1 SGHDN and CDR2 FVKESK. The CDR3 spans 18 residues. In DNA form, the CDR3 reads TGTGCCAGCAGCCAAGATCGTGGCAGGACTAGCGGCACAGATACGCAGTATTTT. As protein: CASSQDRGRTSGTDTQYF.

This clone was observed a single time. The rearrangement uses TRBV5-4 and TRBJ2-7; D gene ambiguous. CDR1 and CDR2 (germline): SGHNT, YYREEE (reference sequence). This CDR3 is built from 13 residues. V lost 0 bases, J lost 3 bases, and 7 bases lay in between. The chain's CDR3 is CASSLVQGYEQYF. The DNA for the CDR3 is TGTGCCAGCAGCTTGGTCCAAGGCTACGAGCAGTACTTC.

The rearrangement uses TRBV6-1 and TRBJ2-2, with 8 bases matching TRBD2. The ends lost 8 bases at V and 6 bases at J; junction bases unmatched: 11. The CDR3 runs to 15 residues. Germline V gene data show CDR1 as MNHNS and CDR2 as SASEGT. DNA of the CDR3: TGTGCCAGCCTAACCGGGGGGGGAGTAGCCGGGGAGCTGTTTTTT. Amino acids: CASLTGGGVAGELFF.

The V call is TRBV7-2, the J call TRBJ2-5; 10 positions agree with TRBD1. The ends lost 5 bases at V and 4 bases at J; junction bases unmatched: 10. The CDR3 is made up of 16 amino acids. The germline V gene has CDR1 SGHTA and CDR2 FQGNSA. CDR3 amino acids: CASSHRRQGAIETQYF. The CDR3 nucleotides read TGTGCCAGCAGCCACCGACGACAGGGGGCGATAGAGACCCAGTACTTC.

This chain's CDR3 is CAISGQTTNEKLFF. The CDR3 DNA reads as TGTGCCATCAGTGGGCAGACAACTAATGAAAAACTGTTTTTT. V is TRBV10-3 and J is TRBJ1-4; D remains unclear. The CDR3 runs to 14 residues. CDR1 and CDR2 from the germline V gene are ENHRY and SYGVKD. The ends were cut back, 4 bases at V and 0 bases at J, with 6 bases in the middle.

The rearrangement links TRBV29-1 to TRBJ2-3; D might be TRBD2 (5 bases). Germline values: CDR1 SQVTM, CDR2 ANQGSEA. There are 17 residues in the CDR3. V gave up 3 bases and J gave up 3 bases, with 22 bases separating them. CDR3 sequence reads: CSVDPMVGARGTDTQYF. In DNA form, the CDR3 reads TGCAGCGTTGACCCTATGGTGGGAGCGAGAGGGACAGATACGCAGTATTTT.

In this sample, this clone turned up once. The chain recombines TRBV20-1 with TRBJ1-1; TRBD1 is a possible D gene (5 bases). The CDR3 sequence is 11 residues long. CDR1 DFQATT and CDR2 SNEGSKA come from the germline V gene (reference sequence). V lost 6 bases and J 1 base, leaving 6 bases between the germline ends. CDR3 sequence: CSAGRNTEAFF. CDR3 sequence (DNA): TGCAGTGCGGGACGGAACACTGAAGCTTTCTTT.

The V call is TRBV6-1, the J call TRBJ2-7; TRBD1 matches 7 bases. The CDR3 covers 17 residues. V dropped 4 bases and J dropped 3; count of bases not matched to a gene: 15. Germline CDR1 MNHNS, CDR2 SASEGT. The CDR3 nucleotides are TGTGCCAGCAGTGCCAGAGCACAGGGGTTAGGAATCTACGAGCAGTACTTC. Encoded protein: CASSARAQGLGIYEQYF.

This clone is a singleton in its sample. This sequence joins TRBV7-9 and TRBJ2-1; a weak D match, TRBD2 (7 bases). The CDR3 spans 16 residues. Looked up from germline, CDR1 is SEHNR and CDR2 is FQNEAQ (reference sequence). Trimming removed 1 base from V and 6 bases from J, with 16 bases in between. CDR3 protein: CASSLVVGGGINEQFF. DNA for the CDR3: TGTGCCAGCAGCTTAGTGGTGGGAGGGGGGATCAATGAGCAGTTCTTC.

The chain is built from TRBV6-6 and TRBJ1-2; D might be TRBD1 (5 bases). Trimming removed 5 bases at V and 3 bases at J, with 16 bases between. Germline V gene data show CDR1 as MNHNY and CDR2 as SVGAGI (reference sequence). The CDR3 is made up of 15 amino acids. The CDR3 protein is CASSRSRGRDYGYTF. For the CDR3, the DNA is TGTGCCAGCAGTCGGAGTAGGGGAAGGGACTATGGCTACACCTTC.

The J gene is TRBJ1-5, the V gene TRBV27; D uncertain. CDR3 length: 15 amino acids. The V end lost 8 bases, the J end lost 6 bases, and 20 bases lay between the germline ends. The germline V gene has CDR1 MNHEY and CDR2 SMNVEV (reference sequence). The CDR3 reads CASQIAAGVGQPQHF. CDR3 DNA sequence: TGTGCCAGCCAGATTGCGGCAGGCGTCGGTCAGCCCCAGCATTTT.

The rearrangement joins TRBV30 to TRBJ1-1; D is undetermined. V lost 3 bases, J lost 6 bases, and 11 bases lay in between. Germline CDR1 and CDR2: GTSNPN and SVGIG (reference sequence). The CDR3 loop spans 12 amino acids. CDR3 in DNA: TGTGCCTGGAGGACGAGTGGATCTGAAGCTTTCTTT. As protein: CAWRTSGSEAFF.

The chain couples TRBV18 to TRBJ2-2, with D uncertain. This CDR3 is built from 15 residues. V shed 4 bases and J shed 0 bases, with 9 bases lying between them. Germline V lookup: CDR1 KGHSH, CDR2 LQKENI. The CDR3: CASSLGKANTGELFF. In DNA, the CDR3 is TGTGCCAGCTCACTGGGGAAAGCGAACACCGGGGAGCTGTTTTTT.

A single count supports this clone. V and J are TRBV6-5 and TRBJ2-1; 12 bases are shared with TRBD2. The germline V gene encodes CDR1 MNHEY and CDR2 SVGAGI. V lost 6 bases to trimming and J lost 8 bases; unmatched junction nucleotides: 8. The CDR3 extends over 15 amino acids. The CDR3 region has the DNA TGTGCCAGCAGCTCCGGGACTAGCGGGCTCGATGAGCAGTTCTTC. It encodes CASSSGTSGLDEQFF.

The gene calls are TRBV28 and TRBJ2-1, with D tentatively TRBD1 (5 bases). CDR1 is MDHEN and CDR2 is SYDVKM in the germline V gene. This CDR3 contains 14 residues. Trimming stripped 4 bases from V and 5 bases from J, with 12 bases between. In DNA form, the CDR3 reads TGTGCCAGCAGTTCTCTGACAGAACACAATGAGCAGTTCTTC. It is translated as CASSSLTEHNEQFF.